This TCR beta chain was identified during a study of blood T cell repertoires in COVID-19 (dated by TCRdb to 2020 to 2021). Regarding the study in general: The collaborator samples originated in the United States, Italy and Spain and spanned the acute and convalescent phases of COVID-19. The repertoires were made available in a free public database intended to serve as a resource for research on the immune response to SARS-CoV-2. The dataset comprised deeply sampled blood TCRbeta repertoires from subjects exposed to, actively infected with, or recovered from COVID-19. The prospective study material was composed of cDNA or gDNA derived from T cells, B-cell-depleted T cells, or PBMCs. HLA class I and class II types, where available, came from metadata supplied by the sample provider rather than from assay-based typing. The samples were drawn from the first 160 participants of the ongoing ImmuneRACE study and from about 1,200 subjects provided by 6 global collaborators. Sample metadata almost always included a de-identified subject ID, COVID-19 status, age in years and sex.

TCRbeta CDR3 regions were amplified from genomic DNA by means of the immunoSEQ Assay, a bias-controlled multiplex PCR. Concerning the study's data processing: The number of nucleated cells in each sample was estimated from the amplification of reference gene primers within the assay. To quantify the absolute abundance of each unique TCRbeta CDR3 rearrangement, sequence reads were collapsed and filtered. For each sample, productive Simpson clonality was calculated as the square root of Simpson's diversity index across productive rearrangements. TCRdb took this table from immuneACCESS and kept in-frame rearrangements with V and J called. Such tables lack part of the clones; where checked against another copy, unresolved V genes explain under half of the gap, and the rest is unexplained. V and J calls and clone size are copied from that table; D and trimming were computed from the DNA. The table for this sample lists 200,000 to 300,000 clones; approximately 89% of them were counted only once. Together, the top ten hold 2% to 2.5% of the sample.

On this clone: No antigen is known for it. Base-call qualities are not available, and no considerably larger clone is one nucleotide away.

Study-wide findings and limitations: The amount of clinical and demographic metadata varied by source and participant and was provided uncurated.

V is cut by 0 bases and J by 0 bases, and the space between the germline ends is 9 bases. CDR1 and CDR2, looked up from the germline V gene (reference sequence), are LNHNV and YYDKDF. Spanning cysteine to phenylalanine, the CDR3 consists of 17 amino acids. This entry keeps only the CDR3 DNA: 51 bases, framed from base 1. The collaborating institutions used their own protocols to collect whole blood in K2EDTA tubes. Collaborator samples were shipped for TCRbeta analysis as frozen whole blood, isolated PBMCs, or DNA extracted from either sample type. The sequenced material came from peripheral blood. The sequence derives from a woman aged 45-65 years with acute or convalescent COVID-19. Rearrangement joined TRBV15 to TRBJ2-6; a tentative D match to TRBD1 spans 5 bases. The base sequence is TGTGCCACCAGCAGAGATTTACAGGCCTCTGGGGCCAACGTCCTGACTTTC. This yields the protein CATSRDLQASGANVLTF.